These 4 T cell receptor beta chains were sequenced from one sample in a study of PD-1 blockade in classical Hodgkin lymphoma. Every patient experienced relapse after autologous stem cell transplantation, and brentuximab vedotin exposure varied. The data were produced by immunoSEQ multiplex PCR, yet TCRdb's version contains in-frame clones alone and is incomplete. This table has more than 140,000 clones, about four fifths appearing once. The sample was peripheral blood mononuclear cells (PBMCs), taken before the second cycle of nivolumab. The receptors were gathered from a human donor with classical Hodgkin lymphoma.

This clone has only one observation. This chain uses TRBV7-2 with TRBJ1-1; 7 nucleotides align to TRBD1. This CDR3 is built from 15 residues. The germline gives CDR1 SGHTA, CDR2 FQGNSA. J lost 1 base, V lost 5 bases, and 7 bases had no gene match. CDR3 nucleotide sequence: TGTGCCAGCAGCCCCAGACAGGGAGGGAACACTGAAGCTTTCTTT. This codes for CASSPRQGGNTEAFF. The full variable domain, in which reference TRBV7-2 and TRBJ1-1 provide the parts outside the CDR3, is GAGVSQSPSNKVTEKGKDVELRCDPISGHTALYWYRQSLGQGLEFLIYFQGNSAPDKSGLPSDRFSAERTGGSVSTLTIQRTQQEDSAVYLCASSPRQGGNTEAFFGQGTRLTVV.

This clone has a handful of counts. The rearrangement links TRBV2 to TRBJ1-1, with 7 bases aligning to TRBD1. Trimming at V came to 1 base and at J to 4 bases, leaving 3 bases not matched to a gene. Germline loops: CDR1 SNHLY, CDR2 FYNNEI. This CDR3 contains 14 residues. The DNA of the CDR3 is TGTGCCAGCAGTGAAGACAGGGGATTCACTGAAGCTTTCTTT. Protein product: CASSEDRGFTEAFF. The variable domain in full, completed from reference TRBV2 and TRBJ1-1, reads EPEVTQTPSHQVTQMGQEVILRCVPISNHLYFYWYRQILGQKVEFLVSFYNNEISEKSEIFDDQFSVERPDGSNFTLKIRSTKLEDSAMYFCASSEDRGFTEAFFGQGTRLTVV.

This chain connects TRBV25-1 to TRBJ1-4, with D uncertain. Deletions cut 5 bases from V and 7 bases from J, with 2 bases between. CDR1 is MGHDK and CDR2 is SYGVNS in the germline V gene. This CDR3 has 10 residues. CDR3 sequence (DNA): TGTGCCAGCAGTTCTGAAAAACTGTTTTTT. Translation gives CASSSEKLFF.

This chain uses TRBV7-8 with TRBJ1-5; no clear D gene. Deletions cut 3 bases from V and 5 bases from J, with 8 bases between. The CDR3 contains 13 residues. Germline CDR1 and CDR2: SGHVS and FQNEAQ. The CDR3 here is CASSLLGDQPQHF. CDR3 bases: TGTGCCAGCAGCTTGCTCGGAGATCAGCCCCAGCATTTT.